The clone carrying this T cell receptor (beta chain) appeared a single time. Its antigen is still unknown. These data come from a study of PD-L1 blockade in urothelial cancer. The wider study: About 85% of the roughly 30 patients comprised males who had bladder-origin urothelial cancer. Of prior chemotherapy regimens, patients had received between 0 and 3. Analysis of blood occurred 3 weeks (second dose) and 6 weeks after treatment start. Overall study findings and caveats: Pretreatment TCR clonality in blood under the median foretold superior survival.

Profiled with immunoSEQ multiplex PCR; TCRdb holds only in-frame clones, not every one. The data contain some 40,000 clones, roughly four fifths of them singletons. The CDR3 is 13 residues long. V lost 0 bases and J lost 4, with 5 bases in between. Germline lookup yields CDR1 SGHNT and CDR2 YENEEA. This chain connects TRBV11-3 to TRBJ2-3; D is unresolved. Sample: PBMCs, taken around atezolizumab (anti-PD-L1) treatment. This clonotype was obtained from a man between 60 and 75 years old with urothelial cancer. CDR3 residues: CASSLESADTQYF. The CDR3 DNA reads TGTGCCAGCAGCTTAGAATCGGCAGATACGCAGTATTTT. The complete variable domain, with remaining parts taken from reference TRBV11-3 and TRBJ2-3, reads EAGVVQSPRYKIIEKKQPVAFWCNPISGHNTLYWYLQNLGQGPELLIRYENEEAVDDSQLPKDRFSAERLKGVDSTLKIQPAELGDSAVYLCASSLESADTQYFGPGTRLTVL.